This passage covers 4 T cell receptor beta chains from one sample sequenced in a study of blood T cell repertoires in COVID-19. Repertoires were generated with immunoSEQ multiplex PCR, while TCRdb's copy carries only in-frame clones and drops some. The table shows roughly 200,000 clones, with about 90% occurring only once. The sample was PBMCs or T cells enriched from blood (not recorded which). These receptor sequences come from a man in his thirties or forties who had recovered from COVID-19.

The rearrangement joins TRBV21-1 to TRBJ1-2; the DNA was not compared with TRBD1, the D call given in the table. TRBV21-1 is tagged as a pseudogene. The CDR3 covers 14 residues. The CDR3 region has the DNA TGTGCCAGCAGCAAACAGGGGACACTCTATGGCTACACCTTC. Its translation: CASSKQGTLYGYTF.

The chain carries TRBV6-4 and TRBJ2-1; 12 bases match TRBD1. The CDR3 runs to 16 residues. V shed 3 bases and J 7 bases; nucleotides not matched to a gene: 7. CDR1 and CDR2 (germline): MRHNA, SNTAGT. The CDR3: CASSEKPGQGANEQFF. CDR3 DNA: TGTGCCAGCAGTGAAAAACCGGGACAGGGGGCGAATGAGCAGTTCTTC.

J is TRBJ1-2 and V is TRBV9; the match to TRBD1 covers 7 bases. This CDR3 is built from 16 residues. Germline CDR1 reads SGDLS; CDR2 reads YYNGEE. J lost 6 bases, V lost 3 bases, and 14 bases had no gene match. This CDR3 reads CASSAPRQGMGNGYTF. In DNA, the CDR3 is TGTGCCAGCAGCGCCCCGAGACAGGGCATGGGAAATGGCTACACCTTC.

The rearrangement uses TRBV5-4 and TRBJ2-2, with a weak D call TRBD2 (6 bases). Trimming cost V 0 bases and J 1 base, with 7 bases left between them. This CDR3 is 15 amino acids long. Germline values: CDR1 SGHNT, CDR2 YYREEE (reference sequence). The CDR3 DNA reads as TGTGCCAGCAGCTTGGTTAGCGGGAACACCGGGGAGCTGTTTTTT. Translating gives CASSLVSGNTGELFF.